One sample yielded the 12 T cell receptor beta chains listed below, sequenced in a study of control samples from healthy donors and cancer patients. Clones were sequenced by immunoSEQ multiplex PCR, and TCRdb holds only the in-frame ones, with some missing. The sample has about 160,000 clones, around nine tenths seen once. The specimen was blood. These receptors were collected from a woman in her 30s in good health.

This CDR3 reads CASSAGQGADTQYF. CDR3 nucleotide sequence: TGTGCCAGCAGCGCCGGACAGGGCGCGGATACGCAGTATTTT. The chain recombines TRBV9 with TRBJ2-3; the match to TRBD1 covers 8 bases. The CDR3 loop spans 14 amino acids. Looked up from germline, CDR1 is SGDLS and CDR2 is YYNGEE. V dropped 3 bases and J dropped 6; count of bases not matched to a gene: 6.

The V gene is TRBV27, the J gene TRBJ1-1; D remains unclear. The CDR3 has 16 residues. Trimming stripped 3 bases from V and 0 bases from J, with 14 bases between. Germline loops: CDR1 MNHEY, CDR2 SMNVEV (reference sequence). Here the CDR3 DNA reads TGTGCCAGCAGTTTTCTGGGGAATACTATGAACACTGAAGCTTTCTTT. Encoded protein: CASSFLGNTMNTEAFF.

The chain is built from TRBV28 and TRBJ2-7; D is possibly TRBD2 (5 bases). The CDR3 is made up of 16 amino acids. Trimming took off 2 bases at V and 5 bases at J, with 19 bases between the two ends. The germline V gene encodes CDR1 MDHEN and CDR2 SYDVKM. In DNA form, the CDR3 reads TGTGCCAGCAGTTTAACCCAGGACTTGAGCTCAGACGAGCAGTACTTC. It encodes CASSLTQDLSSDEQYF.

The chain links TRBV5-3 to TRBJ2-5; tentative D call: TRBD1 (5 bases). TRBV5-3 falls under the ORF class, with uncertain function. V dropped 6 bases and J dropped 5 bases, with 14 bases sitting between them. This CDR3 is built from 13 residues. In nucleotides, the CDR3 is TGTGCCAGAATCGCGGCAGGGTTTGAGACCCAGTACTTC. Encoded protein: CARIAAGFETQYF.

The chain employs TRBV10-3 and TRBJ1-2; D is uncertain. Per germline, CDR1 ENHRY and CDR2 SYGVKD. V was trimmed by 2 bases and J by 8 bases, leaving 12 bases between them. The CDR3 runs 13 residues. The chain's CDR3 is CAISERWEGGYTF. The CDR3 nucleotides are TGTGCCATCAGTGAGAGGTGGGAGGGCGGCTACACCTTC.

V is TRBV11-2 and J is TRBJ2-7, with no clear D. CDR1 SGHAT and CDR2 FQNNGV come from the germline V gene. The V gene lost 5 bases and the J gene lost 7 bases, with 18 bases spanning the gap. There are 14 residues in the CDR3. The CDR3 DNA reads TGTGCCAGCAGCCCACCTGGCCGACCGAGGGAGCAGTACTTC. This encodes CASSPPGRPREQYF.

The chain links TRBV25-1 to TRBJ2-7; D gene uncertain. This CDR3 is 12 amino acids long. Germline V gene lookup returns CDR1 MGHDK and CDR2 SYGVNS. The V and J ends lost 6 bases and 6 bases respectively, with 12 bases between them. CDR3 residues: CASREAGGEQYF. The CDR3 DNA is TGTGCCAGCAGAGAAGCAGGCGGCGAGCAGTACTTC.

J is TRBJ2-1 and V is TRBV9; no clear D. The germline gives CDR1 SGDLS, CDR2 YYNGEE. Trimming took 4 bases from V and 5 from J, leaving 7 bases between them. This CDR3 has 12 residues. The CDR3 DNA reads TGTGCCAGCAGCTTGACGAACAATGAGCAGTTCTTC. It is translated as CASSLTNNEQFF.

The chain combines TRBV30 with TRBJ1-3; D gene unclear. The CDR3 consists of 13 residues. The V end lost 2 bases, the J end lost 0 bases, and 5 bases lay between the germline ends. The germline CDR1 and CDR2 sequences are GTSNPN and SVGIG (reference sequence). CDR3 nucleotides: TGTGCCTGGAGTTACATCTCTGGAAACACCATATATTTT. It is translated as CAWSYISGNTIYF.

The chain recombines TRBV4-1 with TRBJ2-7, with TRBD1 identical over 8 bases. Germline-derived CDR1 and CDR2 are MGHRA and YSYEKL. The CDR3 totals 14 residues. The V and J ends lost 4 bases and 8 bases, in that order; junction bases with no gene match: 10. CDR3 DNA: TGCGCCAGCAGCCCCGGGACAGGTCCTCTTCAGCAGTACTTC. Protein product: CASSPGTGPLQQYF.

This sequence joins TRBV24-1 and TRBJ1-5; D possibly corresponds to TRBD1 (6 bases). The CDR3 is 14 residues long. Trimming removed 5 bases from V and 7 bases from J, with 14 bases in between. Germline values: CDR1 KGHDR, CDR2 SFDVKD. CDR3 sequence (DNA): TGTGCCACCAGTGGCGCCGGGGGGGCCCAGCCCCAGCATTTT. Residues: CATSGAGGAQPQHF.

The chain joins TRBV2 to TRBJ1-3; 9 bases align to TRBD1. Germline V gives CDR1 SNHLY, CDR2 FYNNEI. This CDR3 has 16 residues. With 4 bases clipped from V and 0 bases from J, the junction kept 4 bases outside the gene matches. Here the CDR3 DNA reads TGTGCCAGCAGTGGGTGGACAGGGGCCTCTGGAAACACCATATATTTT. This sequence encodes CASSGWTGASGNTIYF.